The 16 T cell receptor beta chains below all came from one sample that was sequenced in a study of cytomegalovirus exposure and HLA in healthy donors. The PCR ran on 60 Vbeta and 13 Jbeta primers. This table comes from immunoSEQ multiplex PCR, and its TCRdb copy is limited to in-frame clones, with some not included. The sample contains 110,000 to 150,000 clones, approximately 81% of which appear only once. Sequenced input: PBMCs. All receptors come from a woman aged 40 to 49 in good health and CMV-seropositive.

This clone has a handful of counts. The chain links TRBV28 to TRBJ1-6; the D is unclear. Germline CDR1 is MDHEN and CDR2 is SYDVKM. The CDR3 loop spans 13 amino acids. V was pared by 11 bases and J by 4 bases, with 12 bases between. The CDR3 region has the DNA TGTGCCGTACCGGGGAGATATAATTCACCCCTCCACTTT. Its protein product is CAVPGRYNSPLHF.

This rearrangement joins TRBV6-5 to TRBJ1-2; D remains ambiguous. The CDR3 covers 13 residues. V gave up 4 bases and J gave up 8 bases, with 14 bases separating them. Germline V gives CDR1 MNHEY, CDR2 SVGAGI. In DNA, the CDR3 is TGTGCCAGCAGTTTGTCCCCCCGGGGAGGCTACACCTTC. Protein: CASSLSPRGGYTF.

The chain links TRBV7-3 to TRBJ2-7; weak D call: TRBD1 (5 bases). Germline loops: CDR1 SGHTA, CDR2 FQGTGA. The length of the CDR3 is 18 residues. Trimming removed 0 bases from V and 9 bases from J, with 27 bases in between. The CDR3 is CASSLTPPVGATGVGQYF. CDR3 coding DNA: TGTGCCAGCAGCTTAACCCCCCCTGTAGGGGCCACCGGAGTCGGGCAGTACTTC.

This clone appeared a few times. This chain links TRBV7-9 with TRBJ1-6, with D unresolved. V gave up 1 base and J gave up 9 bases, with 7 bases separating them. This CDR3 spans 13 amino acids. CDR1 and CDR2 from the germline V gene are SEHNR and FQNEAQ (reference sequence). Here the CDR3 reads CASSLGMASPLHF. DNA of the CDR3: TGTGCCAGCAGCTTAGGTATGGCTTCACCCCTCCACTTT. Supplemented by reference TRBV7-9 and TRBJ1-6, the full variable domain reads DTGVSQNPRHKITKRGQNVTFRCDPISEHNRLYWYRQTLGQGPEFLTYFQNEAQLEKSRLLSDRFSAERPKGSFSTLEIQRTEQGDSAMYLCASSLGMASPLHFGNGTRLTVT.

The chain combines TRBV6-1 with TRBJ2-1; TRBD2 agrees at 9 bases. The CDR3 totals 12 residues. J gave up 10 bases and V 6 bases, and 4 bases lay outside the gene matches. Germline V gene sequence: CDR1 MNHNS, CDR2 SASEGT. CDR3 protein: CASSRTSDEQFF. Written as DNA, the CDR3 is TGTGCCAGCAGCCGGACTAGCGACGAGCAGTTCTTC.

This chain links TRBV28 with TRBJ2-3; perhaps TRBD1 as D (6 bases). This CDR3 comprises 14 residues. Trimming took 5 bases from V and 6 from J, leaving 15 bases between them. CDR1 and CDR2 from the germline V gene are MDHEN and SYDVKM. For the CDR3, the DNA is TGTGCCAGCAGTCCGGACAGACGAAGGGATACGCAGTATTTT. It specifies CASSPDRRRDTQYF.

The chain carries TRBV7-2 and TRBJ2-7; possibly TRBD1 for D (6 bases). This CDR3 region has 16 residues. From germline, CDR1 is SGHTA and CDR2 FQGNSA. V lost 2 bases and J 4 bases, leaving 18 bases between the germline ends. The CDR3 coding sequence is TGTGCCAGCAGCTTATCGCGGAGGACAGTCCCTTACGAGCAGTACTTC. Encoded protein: CASSLSRRTVPYEQYF.

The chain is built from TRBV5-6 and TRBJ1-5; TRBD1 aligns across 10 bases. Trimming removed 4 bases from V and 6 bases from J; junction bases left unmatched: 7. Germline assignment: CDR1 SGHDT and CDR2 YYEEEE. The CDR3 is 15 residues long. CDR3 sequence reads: CASSAADRGLQPQHF. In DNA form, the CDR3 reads TGTGCCAGCAGCGCTGCAGACAGGGGGCTTCAGCCCCAGCATTTT.

CDR3 loop: CASSPLGFNQPQHF. DNA for the CDR3: TGCGCCAGCAGCCCCCTCGGGTTCAATCAGCCCCAGCATTTT. The chain employs TRBV4-1 and TRBJ1-5, with D uncertain. Germline CDR1 reads MGHRA; CDR2 reads YSYEKL. CDR3 size: 14 residues. V was clipped by 4 bases and J by 3 bases, with 10 bases between them.

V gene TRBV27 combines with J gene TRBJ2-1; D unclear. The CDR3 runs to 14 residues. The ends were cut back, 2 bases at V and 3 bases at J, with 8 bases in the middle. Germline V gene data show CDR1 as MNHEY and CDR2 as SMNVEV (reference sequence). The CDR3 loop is CASSLTQYYNEQFF. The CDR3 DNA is TGTGCCAGCAGTTTAACCCAGTACTACAATGAGCAGTTCTTC.

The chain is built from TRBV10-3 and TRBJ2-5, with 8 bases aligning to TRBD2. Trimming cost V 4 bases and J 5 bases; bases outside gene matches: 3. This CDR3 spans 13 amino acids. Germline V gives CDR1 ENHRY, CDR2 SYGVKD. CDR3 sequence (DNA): TGTGCCATCAGTGGGACTAGCACGGAGACCCAGTACTTC. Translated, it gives CAISGTSTETQYF.

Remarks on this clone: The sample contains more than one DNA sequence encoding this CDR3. CDR3 sequence (DNA): TGTGCCAGCAGCTTCGGGGGGGCCAACAATGAGCAGTTCTTC. Translation: CASSFGGANNEQFF. The genes are TRBV7-2 and TRBJ2-1, with 8 positions matching TRBD2. Unmatched junction bases numbered 3, after V lost 3 bases and J lost 5 bases. The length of the CDR3 is 14 residues. Germline loops: CDR1 SGHTA, CDR2 FQGNSA. The full variable domain, completed using reference TRBV7-2 and TRBJ2-1, is GAGVSQSPSNKVTEKGKDVELRCDPISGHTALYWYRQSLGQGLEFLIYFQGNSAPDKSGLPSDRFSAERTGGSVSTLTIQRTQQEDSAVYLCASSFGGANNEQFFGPGTRLTVL.

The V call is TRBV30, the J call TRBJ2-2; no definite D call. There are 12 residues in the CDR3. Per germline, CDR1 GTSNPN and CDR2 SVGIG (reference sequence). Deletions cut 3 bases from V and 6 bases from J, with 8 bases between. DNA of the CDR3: TGTGCCTGGAGATATCCCCCCGGGGAGCTGTTTTTT. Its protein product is CAWRYPPGELFF.

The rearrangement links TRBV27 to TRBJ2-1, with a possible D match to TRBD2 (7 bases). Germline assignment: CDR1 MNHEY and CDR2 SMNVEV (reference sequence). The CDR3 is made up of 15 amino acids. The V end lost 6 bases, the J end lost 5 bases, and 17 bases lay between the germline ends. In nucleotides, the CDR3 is TGTGCCAGCAGGCCTTGGGGGGAGGGGGACAATGAGCAGTTCTTC. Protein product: CASRPWGEGDNEQFF.

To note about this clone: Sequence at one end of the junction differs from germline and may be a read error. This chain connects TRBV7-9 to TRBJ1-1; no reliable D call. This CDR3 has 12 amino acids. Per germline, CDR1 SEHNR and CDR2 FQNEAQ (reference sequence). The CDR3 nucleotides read TGTTCCAGCAGCAAAGAGGCAACTGAAGCTTTCTTT. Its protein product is CSSSKEATEAFF.

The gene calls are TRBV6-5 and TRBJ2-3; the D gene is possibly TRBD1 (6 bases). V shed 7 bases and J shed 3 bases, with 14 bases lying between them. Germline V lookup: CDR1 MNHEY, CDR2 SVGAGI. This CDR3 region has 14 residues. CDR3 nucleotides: TGTGCCAGCACAACTCTCAGGGGTACAGATACGCAGTATTTT. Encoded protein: CASTTLRGTDTQYF.